This TCR beta chain was sequenced for a study of Graves' ophthalmopathy and Graves' hyperthyroidism. This clonotype was picked up many times. Its antigen is undetermined. A follow-up of 18 months without ophthalmopathy meant that hyperthyroidism was stable. Notes on the study in general: Most clonotypes expanded in thyroid above 0.001 frequency were present in blood too.

The study amplified TCR beta CDR3 regions using RNA transcripts. The first-round RT-PCR employed HTBI primers together with the Qiagen OneStep RT-PCR kit. A multiplex PCR was then performed as the second round. TCRdb reprocessed the multiplex PCR reads with MiXCR, giving one entry per CDR3 protein. Seen here are about 390,000 distinct CDR3 sequences, approximately 15% observed once, and the top ten hold 5.5% to 8%. The origin of this receptor is a woman aged 18-29 years with stable Graves' hyperthyroidism. The sequenced material came from peripheral blood.

The CDR3 is CASNQGGRAEAFF. The CDR3 nucleotides read TGTGCCTCCAACCAAGGGGGGCGGGCTGAAGCTTTCTTT. The chain uses TRBV2 and TRBJ1-1; possible D gene TRBD1, 6 bases. The V gene lost 11 bases and the J gene lost 6 bases, with 19 bases spanning the gap. This CDR3 spans 13 amino acids. From germline, CDR1 is SNHLY and CDR2 FYNNEI.